The T cell receptor (beta chain) under discussion was sequenced for a study of blood T cell repertoires in COVID-19. The wider study: From the United States, Italy and Spain came samples of acute and convalescent COVID-19.

This CDR3 region has 14 residues. Per germline, CDR1 SNHLY and CDR2 FYNNEI. The V segment lost 7 bases and the J segment 4 bases; nucleotides outside the gene matches: 6. As processed by the authors: Scientists estimated how many nucleated cells there were by amplifying reference gene primers. TCRdb's copy holds only in-frame clones and misses some; the assay was immunoSEQ multiplex PCR. V, J and clone size are those of that table, while D and trimming were read from the DNA. The data contain 30,000 or so clones, roughly 65% of them singletons. V is TRBV2 and J is TRBJ1-1, with 10 positions matching TRBD1. The receptor's source is a human donor in a cohort sampled during active COVID-19. The sequencing sample was made of peripheral blood. The CDR3 protein is CASTRTGGFTEAFF. The CDR3 DNA reads TGTGCCAGCACCCGGACAGGGGGTTTCACTGAAGCTTTCTTT.